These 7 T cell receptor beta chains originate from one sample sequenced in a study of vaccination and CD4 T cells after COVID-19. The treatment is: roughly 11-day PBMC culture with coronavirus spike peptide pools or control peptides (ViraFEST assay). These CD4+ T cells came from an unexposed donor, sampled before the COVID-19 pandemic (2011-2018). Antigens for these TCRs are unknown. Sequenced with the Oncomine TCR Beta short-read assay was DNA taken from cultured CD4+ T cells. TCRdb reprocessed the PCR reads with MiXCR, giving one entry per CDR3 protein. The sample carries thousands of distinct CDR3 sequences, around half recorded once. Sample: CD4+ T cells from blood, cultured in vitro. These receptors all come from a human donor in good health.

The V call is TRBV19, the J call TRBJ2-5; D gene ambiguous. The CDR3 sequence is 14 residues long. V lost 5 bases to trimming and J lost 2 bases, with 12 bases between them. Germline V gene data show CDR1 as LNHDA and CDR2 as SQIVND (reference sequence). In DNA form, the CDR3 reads TGTGCCAGTAGTTGGGCAGAAAATCAAGAGACCCAGTACTTC. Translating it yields CASSWAENQETQYF.

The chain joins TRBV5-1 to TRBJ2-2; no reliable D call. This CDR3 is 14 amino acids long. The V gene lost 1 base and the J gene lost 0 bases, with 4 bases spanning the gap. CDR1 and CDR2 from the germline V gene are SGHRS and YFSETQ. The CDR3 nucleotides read TGCGCCAGCAGCTTGTACCCGAACACCGGGGAGCTGTTTTTT. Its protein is CASSLYPNTGELFF.

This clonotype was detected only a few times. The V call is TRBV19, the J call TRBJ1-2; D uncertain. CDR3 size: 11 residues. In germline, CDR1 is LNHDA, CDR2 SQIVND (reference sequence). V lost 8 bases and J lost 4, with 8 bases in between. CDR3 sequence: CASDGSYGYTF. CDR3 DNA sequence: TGTGCCAGTGATGGTAGCTATGGCTACACCTTC.

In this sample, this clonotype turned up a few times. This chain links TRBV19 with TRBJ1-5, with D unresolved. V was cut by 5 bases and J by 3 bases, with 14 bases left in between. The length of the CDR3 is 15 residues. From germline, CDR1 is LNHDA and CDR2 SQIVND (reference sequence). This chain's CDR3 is CASSPPASTNQPQHF. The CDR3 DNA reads TGTGCCAGTAGTCCCCCGGCAAGTACCAATCAGCCCCAGCATTTT.

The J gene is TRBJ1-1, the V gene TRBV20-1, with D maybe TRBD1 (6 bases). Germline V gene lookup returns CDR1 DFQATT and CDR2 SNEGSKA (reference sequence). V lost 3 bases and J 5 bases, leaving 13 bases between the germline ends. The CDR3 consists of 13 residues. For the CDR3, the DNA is TGCAGTGCTAGTTGGGGGGCTCGAACTGAAGCTTTCTTT. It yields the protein CSASWGARTEAFF.

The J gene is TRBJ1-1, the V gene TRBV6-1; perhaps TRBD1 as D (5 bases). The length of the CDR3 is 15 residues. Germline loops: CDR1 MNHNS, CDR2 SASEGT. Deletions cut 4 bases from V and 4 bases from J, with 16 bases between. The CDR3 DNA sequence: TGTGCCAGCAGTGCCTACCAGGGTGGGGGCACTGAAGCTTTCTTT. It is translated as CASSAYQGGGTEAFF.

CDR3 DNA sequence: TGTGCCAGCAGCTCCTTAGGGGTATACACAGATACGCAGTATTTT. This sequence encodes CASSSLGVYTDTQYF. V is TRBV11-2 and J is TRBJ2-3; D might be TRBD1 (5 bases). The ends were cut back, 4 bases at V and 2 bases at J, with 13 bases in the middle. Germline lookup yields CDR1 SGHAT and CDR2 FQNNGV. This CDR3 has 15 amino acids. The full variable domain, its missing parts supplied by reference TRBV11-2 and TRBJ2-3, is EAGVAQSPRYKIIEKRQSVAFWCNPISGHATLYWYQQILGQGPKLLIQFQNNGVVDDSQLPKDRFSAERLKGVDSTLKIQPAKLEDSAVYLCASSSLGVYTDTQYFGPGTRLTVL.